A few counts support the clone carrying this T cell receptor (beta chain). The antigen is not known. Primers: 60 Vbeta forward and 13 Jbeta reverse. Measured with immunoSEQ multiplex PCR; TCRdb has only the in-frame clones, and not every one. Among about 130,000 clones listed, around 9% were seen once. These data originate in a study of cytomegalovirus exposure and HLA in healthy donors. General study findings and limits: Association of a missense DCLRE1C variant with TCR beta V- and J-gene trimming was reported in a later analysis.

The source material was PBMCs. This receptor was taken from a man aged 35-49 years in good health and CMV-seronegative.

CDR3 coding DNA: TGTGCCAGCAGCCCAGGGGCATTGACCCAGTACTTC. Residues: CASSPGALTQYF. The chain couples TRBV11-2 to TRBJ2-5; a possible D gene is TRBD1 (6 bases). The CDR3 covers 12 residues. Germline loops: CDR1 SGHAT, CDR2 FQNNGV. V gave up 5 bases and J gave up 7 bases, with 11 bases separating them.